This TCR beta chain was sequenced for a study of somatic mutations in cytotoxic T cells in rheumatoid arthritis. Study findings and constraints: CD8+ T-cell clonality did not differ significantly between rheumatoid arthritis patients and age-matched healthy controls. Among 65 to 75 patients, roughly eight showed a largest CD8+ clone that surpassed 20% of CD8+ cells.

The V and J ends lost 6 bases and 3 bases respectively, with 12 bases between them. From germline, CDR1 is SGHTA and CDR2 FQGNSA. This CDR3 has 14 residues. This clone was counted a single time. The antigen remains undetermined. The sample contains more than one DNA sequence encoding this CDR3. As processed by the authors: Matching published virus-specific TCRB sequences was rare for patient CD8+ clones that were larger than 1%. TCRdb's copy holds only in-frame clones and misses some; the assay was immunoSEQ multiplex PCR. The V and J calls and clone size were taken over from that table, and D and trimming were inferred from the DNA. The table lists around 21,000 clones, about four fifths of them singletons. Both CD4+ and CD8+ cells were separated through positive magnetic bead selection, and their purity was verified using flow cytometry.

The sequenced sample consisted of CD8+ T cells sorted from blood. The source of this sequence is an adult with rheumatoid arthritis. The chain links TRBV7-2 to TRBJ1-5; unclear D gene. As DNA, the CDR3 is TGTGCCAGCAGTCTCACAGTATCCAATCAGCCCCAGCATTTT. It translates to CASSLTVSNQPQHF.